Following are 5 T cell receptor beta chains from one sample sequenced in a study of cytotoxic CD8 clonotypes in ibrutinib-treated CLL. Repertoires were generated with immunoSEQ multiplex PCR, while TCRdb's copy carries only in-frame clones and drops some. The top ten clones hold approximately 35% of a sample with 100,000 or so clones, 50% to 65% of them seen once. Sequenced here: PBMCs, sampled after 24 months of ibrutinib treatment. Every receptor here comes from a human donor with chronic lymphocytic leukemia.

In regard to this clone: The junction departs from the called germline gene at one end, perhaps through a read error. The chain uses TRBV6-6 and TRBJ2-7; 10 bases map to TRBD2. This CDR3 contains 15 residues. Germline CDR1 reads MNHNY; CDR2 reads SVGAGI (reference sequence). As DNA, the CDR3 is TGTGCCAGCAGTGACTCTAGCGGGGGCTCCTACGAGCAGTACTTC. Residues: CASSDSSGGSYEQYF.

CDR3 nucleotide sequence: TGTGCCAGCAGCCCAAGTGGGACAGCACGAGAGACCCAGTACTTC. Encoded protein: CASSPSGTARETQYF. The chain recombines TRBV9 with TRBJ2-5; 7 nucleotides align to TRBD1. CDR1 and CDR2 (germline): SGDLS, YYNGEE. V lost 4 bases to trimming and J lost 4 bases; unmatched junction nucleotides: 10. This CDR3 spans 15 amino acids.

This clone was observed once. The V gene is TRBV5-1, the J gene TRBJ2-7; D might be TRBD2 (5 bases). The germline CDR1 and CDR2 sequences are SGHRS and YFSETQ. With 7 bases removed from V and 6 bases from J, the gap between germline ends came to 17 bases. The CDR3 loop spans 13 amino acids. CDR3 in amino acids: CASHNPHEGEQYF. CDR3 in DNA: TGCGCCAGCCACAACCCGCATGAGGGCGAGCAGTACTTC.

This clone was seen only once. This chain joins TRBV9 and TRBJ2-5, with 8 bases aligning to TRBD2. The CDR3 consists of 15 residues. Germline values: CDR1 SGDLS, CDR2 YYNGEE. Germline trimming cut 1 base from V and 1 base from J; bases unmatched to any gene: 3. In DNA, the CDR3 is TGTGCCAGCAGCGTAACCACTAGCGGCCAAGAGACCCAGTACTTC. Its translation: CASSVTTSGQETQYF.

This clone appeared a single time. The chain couples TRBV2 to TRBJ2-7; unclear D gene. This CDR3 region has 15 residues. CDR1 is SNHLY, CDR2 FYNNEI, per germline. The ends were cut back, 6 bases at V and 1 base at J, with 16 bases in the middle. The CDR3 nucleotides read TGTGCCAGCAGAGTCACAAGACCCCCGTCCTACGAGCAGTACTTC. Protein product: CASRVTRPPSYEQYF.